This TCR beta chain was observed in a study of blood T cells in healthy people across ages. Sample-barcoded 5' priming and a J-beta primer mix drove a second PCR of about 7 to 11 cycles. TCRdb itself ran the 5' RACE reads through MiXCR, one entry per CDR3 protein. The sample yields 550,000 to 600,000 distinct CDR3 sequences, 45% to 55% seen once. V was trimmed by 4 bases and J by 3 bases, leaving 12 bases between them. The CDR3 covers 14 residues. The material sequenced was blood. The chain recombines TRBV12-3 or TRBV12-4 with TRBJ1-1, with D possibly matching TRBD1 (5 bases). The clonotype comes from a man aged 80 or over in good health. The CDR3 here is CASSSGPRHTEAFF. The CDR3 DNA sequence: TGTGCCAGCAGTTCGGGACCGAGACACACTGAAGCTTTCTTT.